These 20 T cell receptor beta chains share one sample of origin, sequenced in a study of blood T cell repertoires in COVID-19. Data came from immunoSEQ multiplex PCR; TCRdb stores just in-frame clones and leaves some out. The sample carries under 200,000 clones, about 85% recorded once. Sequencing used peripheral blood. The receptors here all came from a man aged 55 to 70 with COVID-19, enrolled during active disease.

Note on this clone: A junction end diverges from the germline sequence, so it may reflect a read error. This sequence joins TRBV28 and TRBJ1-5, with 10 nucleotides matching TRBD1. The CDR3 totals 14 residues. Germline V gene data show CDR1 as MDHEN and CDR2 as SYDVKM. CDR3 in DNA: TGTGCCAGCAGTCAGACAGGGGGCAAACAGCCCCAGCATTTT. It encodes CASSQTGGKQPQHF. Based on the CDR3 plus reference TRBV28 and TRBJ1-5, the full variable domain is DVKVTQSSRYLVKRTGEKVFLECVQDMDHENMFWYRQDPGLGLRLIYFSYDVKMKEKGDIPEGYSVSREKKERFSLILESASTNQTSMYLCASSQTGGKQPQHFGDGTRLSIL.

CDR3 region: CASSPGQGGGYTF. As DNA, the CDR3 is TGCGCCAGCAGCCCAGGACAGGGGGGTGGCTACACCTTC. The chain combines TRBV5-1 with TRBJ1-2; 10 bases match TRBD1. V was clipped by 4 bases and J by 7 bases; unmatched bases: 4. This CDR3 contains 13 residues. Germline V CDR1 and CDR2: SGHRS, YFSETQ. Combining the CDR3 with reference TRBV5-1 and TRBJ1-2 gives the whole variable domain KAGVTQTPRYLIKTRGQQVTLSCSPISGHRSVSWYQQTPGQGLQFLFEYFSETQRNKGNFPGRFSGRQFSNSRSEMNVSTLELGDSALYLCASSPGQGGGYTFGSGTRLTVV.

The gene calls are TRBV2 and TRBJ1-5; the D gene is possibly TRBD1 (5 bases). Deletions cut 4 bases from V and 5 bases from J, with 12 bases between. CDR3 length equals 14 residues. CDR1 is SNHLY and CDR2 is FYNNEI in the germline V gene. CDR3 in amino acids: CASSGQKLYQPQHF. The CDR3 DNA reads TGTGCCAGCAGTGGACAGAAACTTTATCAGCCCCAGCATTTT.

The V gene is TRBV12-3 or TRBV12-4, the J gene TRBJ2-5; no clear D gene. CDR3 length: 13 residues. Trimming pared 2 bases from V and 5 bases from J, leaving 9 bases between. In DNA form, the CDR3 reads TGTGCCAGCAGTTTACGGAGTACTGAGACCCAGTACTTC. It is translated as CASSLRSTETQYF.

The V and J genes are TRBV7-9 and TRBJ2-1, with D maybe TRBD2 (5 bases). The CDR3 contains 14 residues. Looked up from germline, CDR1 is SEHNR and CDR2 is FQNEAQ (reference sequence). Between the trimmed V and J ends, which lost 1 base and 8 bases, there was a span of 12 bases. CDR3 DNA: TGTGCCAGCAGCTTAGATCTGGGAGCCCATGAGCAGTTCTTC. It is translated as CASSLDLGAHEQFF.

The chain couples TRBV5-1 to TRBJ1-1, with no clear D. Trimming left V 0 bases short and J 1 base short, with 10 bases between. CDR1 SGHRS and CDR2 YFSETQ come from the germline V gene. The CDR3 runs 15 residues. CDR3 sequence (DNA): TGCGCCAGCAGCTTGGTGTCAGGCGAGAACACTGAAGCTTTCTTT. Encoded protein: CASSLVSGENTEAFF.

The rearrangement uses TRBV27 and TRBJ1-1; D gene uncertain. Germline V gene lookup returns CDR1 MNHEY and CDR2 SMNVEV (reference sequence). Trimming cost V 8 bases and J 7 bases, with 14 bases left between them. The CDR3 spans 12 residues. In DNA, the CDR3 is TGTGCCAGCGTGCGGGGTGATAATGAAGCTTTCTTT. Translating it yields CASVRGDNEAFF.

This sequence joins TRBV25-1 and TRBJ1-1, with TRBD1 matching 7 bases. The germline gives CDR1 MGHDK, CDR2 SYGVNS. After removal of 5 bases from V and 2 bases from J, the junction contained 2 bases not matched to a gene. This CDR3 is built from 13 residues. CDR3 loop: CASSNRGNTEAFF. The CDR3 region has the DNA TGTGCCAGCAGTAACAGGGGTAACACTGAAGCTTTCTTT.

Only a few counts were recorded for this clone. The chain combines TRBV12-3 or TRBV12-4 with TRBJ1-1, with 9 bases identical to TRBD1. There are 13 residues in the CDR3. V shed 4 bases, J shed 11 bases, and the junction held 8 bases outside the gene matches. Here the CDR3 reads CASSSGTGPSAFF. The CDR3 coding sequence is TGTGCCAGCAGTTCCGGGACAGGGCCAAGTGCTTTCTTT.

This clone was detected a few times. The rearrangement uses TRBV7-9 and TRBJ1-4; the D gene is possibly TRBD1 (5 bases). The CDR3 spans 15 residues. Trimming took 2 bases from V and 0 from J, leaving 7 bases between them. The germline gives CDR1 SEHNR, CDR2 FQNEAQ (reference sequence). The CDR3 sequence: CASSLRGPTNEKLFF. The CDR3 DNA follows: TGTGCCAGCAGCTTAAGGGGCCCAACTAATGAAAAACTGTTTTTT.

The chain carries TRBV3-1 (or the pseudogene TRBV3-2) and TRBJ2-3; 14 nucleotides line up with TRBD2. Germline V lookup: CDR1 LGHDT, CDR2 YNNKEL (reference sequence). V lost 2 bases to trimming and J lost 3 bases; unmatched junction nucleotides: 7. This CDR3 has 18 amino acids. CDR3 amino acids: CASSQSLGLAGETDTQYF. The CDR3 DNA sequence: TGTGCCAGCAGCCAAAGCCTGGGACTAGCGGGAGAAACAGATACGCAGTATTTT.

V gene TRBV7-8 combines with J gene TRBJ1-2; D ambiguous. Germline CDR1 SGHVS, CDR2 FQNEAQ. The germline V and J ends were trimmed by 0 bases and 1 base, with 12 bases remaining between them. The CDR3 contains 16 residues. CDR3: CASSLASAGGNYGYTF. CDR3 bases: TGTGCCAGCAGCTTAGCTTCGGCAGGAGGTAACTATGGCTACACCTTC.

The chain couples TRBV2 to TRBJ2-3, with D maybe TRBD1 (5 bases). V gave up 5 bases and J gave up 4 bases, with 10 bases separating them. In germline, CDR1 is SNHLY, CDR2 FYNNEI. The length of the CDR3 is 13 residues. CDR3 DNA: TGTGCCAGCAGTCGACAGCCTTCAGATACGCAGTATTTT. This gives the protein CASSRQPSDTQYF.

The CDR3 sequence is CASSQRQGSGYTF. The DNA for the CDR3 is TGTGCCAGCAGCCAAAGACAGGGGTCTGGCTACACCTTC. The chain combines TRBV14 with TRBJ1-2, with 8 bases lining up with TRBD1. The junction had 3 bases not matched to a gene; V was cut back by 2 bases and J by 7 bases. The length of the CDR3 is 13 residues. The germline V gene encodes CDR1 SGHDN and CDR2 FVKESK.

This rearrangement joins TRBV6-4 to TRBJ1-6; D might be TRBD1 (5 bases). This CDR3 comprises 15 residues. V was shortened by 6 bases and J by 10 bases, with 19 bases between the two germline ends. Germline V gene data show CDR1 as MRHNA and CDR2 as SNTAGT. CDR3 residues: CASSLRGARGSPLHF. The CDR3 DNA follows: TGTGCCAGCAGCCTACGCGGGGCCAGAGGCTCACCCCTCCACTTT.

This clone was seen only a few times. The rearrangement uses TRBV30 and TRBJ1-2; D uncertain. Germline-derived CDR1 and CDR2 are GTSNPN and SVGIG (reference sequence). The CDR3 has 9 residues. Trimming took off 2 bases at V and 14 bases at J, with 9 bases between the two ends. CDR3 DNA sequence: TGTGCCTGGAGTTCACCAGAAACCTTC. This codes for CAWSSPETF.

Regarding this clone: The same CDR3 can be traced to other DNA sequences in this sample. The chain recombines TRBV5-8 with TRBJ1-2; D unclear. The CDR3 has 11 residues. CDR1 is SGHTS, CDR2 YDEGEE, per germline. V lost 3 bases to trimming and J lost 8 bases, with 8 bases between them. The CDR3 sequence is CASSSGLGYTF. CDR3 coding DNA: TGTGCCAGCAGCTCTGGACTAGGCTACACCTTC.

Only a few counts were recorded for this clone. This chain connects TRBV3-1 (or the pseudogene TRBV3-2) to TRBJ1-2, with a possible D match to TRBD1 (5 bases). Looked up from germline, CDR1 is LGHDT and CDR2 is YNNKEL (reference sequence). V was clipped by 5 bases and J by 5 bases, with 12 bases between them. The CDR3 has 13 residues. CDR3 bases: TGTGCCAGCAGCTCCGGGGGGGGATATGGCTACACCTTC. Translating gives CASSSGGGYGYTF.

The V gene is TRBV15, the J gene TRBJ1-3, with 7 nucleotides matching TRBD1. Germline assignment: CDR1 LNHNV and CDR2 YYDKDF (reference sequence). CDR3 length equals 14 residues. The trim removed 3 bases at V and 8 bases at J, leaving 7 bases unmatched. The CDR3 region has the DNA TGTGCCACCAGCAGCAGACAGGGTGTAGACACCATATATTTT. This codes for CATSSRQGVDTIYF.

The chain combines TRBV7-2 with TRBJ1-2; D might be TRBD1 (5 bases). V gave up 0 bases and J gave up 9 bases, with 8 bases separating them. Germline V gene data show CDR1 as SGHTA and CDR2 as FQGNSA. The CDR3 is made up of 12 amino acids. The CDR3 loop reads CASSLADSSYTF. Written as DNA, the CDR3 is TGTGCCAGCAGCTTAGCAGACAGTAGCTACACCTTC.